This T cell receptor (beta chain) was observed in a study of T-cell reconstitution after alpha-beta-depleted transplantation in children. The study, taken as a whole, reports: In patients about two months after transplant, alpha-beta T cells reportedly arose from several hundred expanded graft clones.

Looked up from germline, CDR1 is SGHVS and CDR2 is FNYEAQ. The trim removed 1 base at V and 5 bases at J, leaving 2 bases unmatched. The CDR3 contains 14 residues. Preparing the TCRbeta library involved the use of unique molecular identifiers. TCRdb independently ran MiXCR on the PCR reads; one entry per CDR3 protein. Among 45,000 to 60,000 distinct CDR3 sequences listed, 52% were seen once. In regard to this clonotype: Its antigen is unknown.

V is TRBV7-6 and J is TRBJ2-1, with 7 nucleotides matching TRBD2. The source material was peripheral blood, sampled before TCRalphabeta/CD19-depleted stem cell transplant. This receptor was identified in a boy under three years old with SCID, due to receive a stem cell transplant. The CDR3 region is CASSLGGTNNEQFF. For the CDR3, the DNA is TGTGCCAGCAGCTTAGGAGGGACTAACAATGAGCAGTTCTTC.